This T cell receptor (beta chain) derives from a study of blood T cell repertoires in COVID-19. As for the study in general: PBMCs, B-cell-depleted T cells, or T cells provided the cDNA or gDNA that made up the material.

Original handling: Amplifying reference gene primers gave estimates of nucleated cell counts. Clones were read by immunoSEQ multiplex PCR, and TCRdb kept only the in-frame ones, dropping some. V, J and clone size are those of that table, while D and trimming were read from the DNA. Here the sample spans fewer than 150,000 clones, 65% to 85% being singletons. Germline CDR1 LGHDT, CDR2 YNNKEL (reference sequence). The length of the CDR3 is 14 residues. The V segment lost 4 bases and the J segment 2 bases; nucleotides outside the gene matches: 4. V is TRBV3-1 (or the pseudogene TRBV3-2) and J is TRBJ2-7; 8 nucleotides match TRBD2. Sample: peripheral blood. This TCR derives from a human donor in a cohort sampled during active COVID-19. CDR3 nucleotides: TGTGCCAGCAGCCGGCGGGGGGAAACCTACGAGCAGTACTTC. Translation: CASSRRGETYEQYF.